These 14 T cell receptor beta chains originate from one sample sequenced in a study of T-cell memory formation after mild COVID-19. TCRdb redid the calling of the 5' RACE reads with MiXCR, one entry per CDR3 protein. Altogether 250,000 to 300,000 distinct CDR3 sequences are present, about a sixth being singletons, with the ten largest covering about 21%. The sequenced sample consisted of PBMCs or a T cell subset sorted from them (not recorded which). These receptors were collected from a man younger than 35 who had mild COVID-19 (a few samples of this study predate the infection). Cell type and time point are not known.

V and J are TRBV5-1 and TRBJ2-1, with D perhaps TRBD1 or TRBD2 (6 bases each). V shed 4 bases and J shed 15 bases, with 26 bases lying between them. The CDR3 runs 15 residues. Germline V gives CDR1 SGHRS, CDR2 YFSETQ. CDR3 sequence (DNA): TGCGCCAGCAGCGAGGGGGATAGCGGTTCAACTTCGGGGTTCTTC. Protein sequence: CASSEGDSGSTSGFF.

Ten or more counts support this clonotype. J is TRBJ2-3 and V is TRBV7-6; D remains unclear. CDR3 size: 16 residues. Trimming shortened V by 1 base and J by 2 bases, and 13 bases separated the two germline ends. The germline V gene has CDR1 SGHVS and CDR2 FNYEAQ. CDR3 nucleotide sequence: TGTGCCAGCAGCTTAGGGCCCGCTCTACTCACAGATACGCAGTATTTT. Translation: CASSLGPALLTDTQYF.

This clonotype was seen only a few times. The CDR3 DNA is TGTGCCAGCAGCGGACAGGGGGCGCGGAACACCGGGGAGCTGTTTTTT. Encoded protein: CASSGQGARNTGELFF. The gene calls are TRBV7-9 and TRBJ2-2, with 11 bases identical to TRBD1. Germline-derived CDR1 and CDR2 are SEHNR and FQNEAQ (reference sequence). There are 16 residues in the CDR3. With V trimmed by 5 bases and J by 1 base, 3 bases remained unmatched.

J is TRBJ2-3 and V is TRBV5-1; the D is unclear. Looked up from germline, CDR1 is SGHRS and CDR2 is YFSETQ. This CDR3 region has 12 residues. Deletions cut 2 bases from V and 6 bases from J, with 7 bases between. The CDR3 DNA is TGCGCCAGCAGCTTTGAACAGGATACGCAGTATTTT. Translated: CASSFEQDTQYF. The full variable domain, completed using reference TRBV5-1 and TRBJ2-3, is KAGVTQTPRYLIKTRGQQVTLSCSPISGHRSVSWYQQTPGQGLQFLFEYFSETQRNKGNFPGRFSGRQFSNSRSEMNVSTLELGDSALYLCASSFEQDTQYFGPGTRLTVL.

This clonotype was seen repeatedly, ten times or more. The rearrangement uses TRBV4-1 and TRBJ2-5; TRBD1 aligns across 7 bases. J lost 9 bases, V lost 0 bases, and 19 bases had no gene match. The CDR3 sequence is 18 residues long. Per germline, CDR1 MGHRA and CDR2 YSYEKL. The CDR3 sequence is CASSQDLHGTGVPSAQYF. CDR3 in DNA: TGCGCCAGCAGCCAAGATCTTCACGGTACAGGGGTCCCATCTGCCCAGTACTTC.

The chain combines TRBV5-1 with TRBJ1-1; D gene uncertain. V dropped 0 bases and J dropped 1 base, with 7 bases sitting between them. The CDR3 extends over 14 amino acids. Germline CDR1 reads SGHRS; CDR2 reads YFSETQ. For the CDR3, the DNA is TGCGCCAGCAGCTTGGACCCACCGAACACTGAAGCTTTCTTT. Its translation: CASSLDPPNTEAFF.

This clonotype was detected ten times or more. The CDR3, as DNA: TGTGCCAGCAGTGTATTGGGTAGCCAGGTGCTAGGGGATGAGCAGTTCTTC. It codes for CASSVLGSQVLGDEQFF. The chain joins TRBV9 to TRBJ2-1; tentative D call: TRBD1 (5 bases). The germline gives CDR1 SGDLS, CDR2 YYNGEE. The CDR3 has 17 amino acids. Trimming cost V 5 bases and J 8 bases, with 26 bases left between them.

V and J are TRBV7-2 and TRBJ2-3; 10 bases align to TRBD2. Germline lookup yields CDR1 SGHTA and CDR2 FQGNSA. V dropped 5 bases and J dropped 5; count of bases not matched to a gene: 19. The CDR3 extends over 19 amino acids. In DNA, the CDR3 is TGTGCCAGCAGCCCTAGGGGGCTCCTGGGGGTAGCGGGGGGAGATACGCAGTATTTT. Translating gives CASSPRGLLGVAGGDTQYF.

This clonotype was recorded once. Possible read error: a much larger clone is one base away. The CDR3 here is CASSQEVAIATDTQYF. The DNA of the CDR3 is TGCGCCAGCAGCCAAGAGGTGGCCATAGCCACAGATACGCAGTATTTT. The chain couples TRBV4-3 to TRBJ2-3; no reliable D call. Trimming took off 0 bases at V and 2 bases at J, with 12 bases between the two ends. CDR1 LGHNA and CDR2 YSLEER come from the germline V gene. The length of the CDR3 is 16 residues.

The chain combines TRBV5-1 with TRBJ2-7, with 8 bases that match TRBD1. The germline CDR1 and CDR2 sequences are SGHRS and YFSETQ. This CDR3 region has 16 residues. The J segment lost 2 bases and the V segment lost 4 bases, leaving 11 bases of the junction unmatched. The CDR3 here is CASSPRAGGSAYEQYF. The CDR3 DNA sequence: TGCGCCAGCAGCCCCAGGGCAGGGGGCAGCGCCTACGAGCAGTACTTC.

This sequence joins TRBV6-2 or TRBV6-3 and TRBJ1-2; the D is unclear. Germline assignment: CDR1 MNHEY and CDR2 SVGEGT. V lost 6 bases and J 2 bases, leaving 13 bases between the germline ends. This CDR3 has 14 residues. CDR3 in DNA: TGTGCCAGCAGGCTGGATGGCAGGAACTATGGCTACACCTTC. This codes for CASRLDGRNYGYTF.

This sequence joins TRBV7-2 and TRBJ2-5; 8 nucleotides line up with TRBD2. Trimming took 1 base from V and 1 from J; bases not matched to a gene: 5. In germline, CDR1 is SGHTA, CDR2 FQGNSA. The CDR3 is 16 residues long. The CDR3 region is CASSLGWAGGQETQYF. The CDR3 nucleotides are TGTGCCAGCAGCTTAGGGTGGGCGGGGGGCCAAGAGACCCAGTACTTC.

The rearrangement joins TRBV7-2 to TRBJ2-1; D ambiguous. V was clipped by 2 bases and J by 9 bases, with 11 bases between them. The CDR3 totals 13 residues. Germline CDR1 reads SGHTA; CDR2 reads FQGNSA. CDR3 region: CASSLRPSSEQFF. For the CDR3, the DNA is TGTGCCAGCAGCTTACGACCGTCGAGTGAGCAGTTCTTC.

There are many counts of this clonotype. V is TRBV2 and J is TRBJ2-2; 8 bases map to TRBD1. The junction had 1 base not matched to a gene; V was cut back by 6 bases and J by 4 bases. Germline V gene data show CDR1 as SNHLY and CDR2 as FYNNEI. The CDR3 is 13 amino acids. CDR3 residues: CASSGQGTGELFF. In DNA form, the CDR3 reads TGTGCCAGCAGCGGACAGGGCACCGGGGAGCTGTTTTTT.